This T cell receptor beta chain derives from a study of neurological immune-mediated disorders. Study-wide results and caveats: The greatest TCR clonal expansion appeared in HTLV-1-associated myelopathy and the smallest, falling below healthy controls, in multiple sclerosis. There were no CDR3 amino acid sequences shared by expanded clones across subjects, a result suggesting private repertoires in all groups.

Via MiXCR, TCRdb re-called the 5' RACE reads, giving one row per CDR3 protein. The sample holds 24,000 or so distinct CDR3 sequences, 2% to 2.5% seen once. For the unsorted libraries, 2 million PBMCs stored at -80 C served as input. V lost 5 bases, J lost 1 base, and 11 bases lay in between. Germline V gene lookup returns CDR1 SGHTA and CDR2 FQGTGA. The CDR3 has 14 residues. This clonotype turned up a few times. Antigen: not known. This clonotype was sampled from a woman in her forties or fifties with multiple sclerosis. Sequenced material: PBMCs. The genes are TRBV7-3 and TRBJ1-1; D not resolved. The CDR3 here is CASSPMDGNTEAFF. CDR3 DNA: TGTGCCAGCAGCCCAATGGACGGGAACACTGAAGCTTTCTTT.